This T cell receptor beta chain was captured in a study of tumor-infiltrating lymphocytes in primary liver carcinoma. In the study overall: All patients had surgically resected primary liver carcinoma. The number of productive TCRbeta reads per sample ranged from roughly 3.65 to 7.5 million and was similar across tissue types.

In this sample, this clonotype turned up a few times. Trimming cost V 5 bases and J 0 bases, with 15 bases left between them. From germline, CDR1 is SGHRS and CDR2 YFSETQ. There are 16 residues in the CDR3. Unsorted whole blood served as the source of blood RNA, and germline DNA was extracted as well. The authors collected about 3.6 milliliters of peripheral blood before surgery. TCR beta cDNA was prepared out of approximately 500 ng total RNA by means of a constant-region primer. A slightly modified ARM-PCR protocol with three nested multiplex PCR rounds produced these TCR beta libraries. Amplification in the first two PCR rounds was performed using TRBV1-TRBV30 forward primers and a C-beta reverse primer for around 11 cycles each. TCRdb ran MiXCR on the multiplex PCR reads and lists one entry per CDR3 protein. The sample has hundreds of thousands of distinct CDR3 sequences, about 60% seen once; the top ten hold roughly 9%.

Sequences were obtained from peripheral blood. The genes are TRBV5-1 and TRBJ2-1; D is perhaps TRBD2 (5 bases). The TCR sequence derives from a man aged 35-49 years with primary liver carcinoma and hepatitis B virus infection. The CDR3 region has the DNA TGCGCCAGCAGACCTACCCCCAGCGGCTCCTACAATGAGCAGTTCTTC. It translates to CASRPTPSGSYNEQFF.